This is a list of T cell receptor beta chains from one sample in a study of cytomegalovirus exposure and HLA in healthy donors. Profiling relied on immunoSEQ multiplex PCR, and the TCRdb table lists in-frame clones only, not all of them. The sample lists 65,000 to 95,000 clones, 93% occurring once. The source material was PBMCs. The receptors were gathered from a woman in her thirties in good health and CMV-seronegative. Each CDR3 is given with its conserved first and last residue. The D gene is left open where the match is weak. Rows may omit the clone size; those that give it use once, few, many or a size class.

j_gene: TRBJ2-7
abundance: NA
d_gene: TRBD1
v_gene: TRBV6-5
CDR3nt: TGTGCCAGCAGTCCCTGGGGACAGGGCTACGAGCAGTACTTC
CDR3aa: CASSPWGQGYEQYF

j_gene: TRBJ1-1
abundance: once
d_gene: NA
v_gene: TRBV6-1
CDR3nt: TGTGCCAGCAGTTCCGACCGGACAGTGAACACTGAAGCTTTCTTT
CDR3aa: CASSSDRTVNTEAFF

j_gene: TRBJ1-4
abundance: NA
d_gene: NA
v_gene: TRBV9
CDR3nt: TGTGCCAGCAGCGCGAGCATTACAACTAATGAAAAACTGTTTTTT
CDR3aa: CASSASITTNEKLFF

j_gene: TRBJ1-1
abundance: NA
d_gene: NA
v_gene: TRBV5-4
CDR3nt: TGTGCCAGCGGTTCAACACAGGGTCGAACTGAAGCTTTCTTT
CDR3aa: CASGSTQGRTEAFF

j_gene: TRBJ1-6
abundance: NA
d_gene: NA
v_gene: TRBV6-1
CDR3nt: TGTGCCAGTGGGAGTAATTCACCCCTCCACTTT
CDR3aa: CASGSNSPLHF

j_gene: TRBJ1-2
abundance: NA
d_gene: TRBD1
v_gene: TRBV4-2
CDR3nt: TGTGCCAGCAGCCAAGACGAGGACAGGTCCTACTATGGCTACACCTTC
CDR3aa: CASSQDEDRSYYGYTF

j_gene: TRBJ1-6
abundance: NA
d_gene: TRBD1
v_gene: TRBV7-8
CDR3nt: TGTGCCAGCAGCCCTCGGACGGGACAGCGGCAGTCAAGCTCCTATAATTCACCCCTCCACTTT
CDR3aa: CASSPRTGQRQSSSYNSPLHF

j_gene: TRBJ2-2
abundance: NA
d_gene: NA
v_gene: TRBV7-2
CDR3nt: TGTGCCAGCAGCGAGACGAGGATCGGGGAGCTGTTTTTT
CDR3aa: CASSETRIGELFF

j_gene: TRBJ2-7
abundance: NA
d_gene: NA
v_gene: TRBV9
CDR3nt: TGTGCCAGCAGCGGACAGTCCTCCTACGAGCAGTACTTC
CDR3aa: CASSGQSSYEQYF

j_gene: TRBJ2-3
abundance: few
d_gene: NA
v_gene: TRBV5-1
CDR3nt: TGCGCCAGCAGTCAAGCGGGAGATACGCAGTATTTT
CDR3aa: CASSQAGDTQYF

j_gene: TRBJ2-7
abundance: few
d_gene: TRBD2
v_gene: TRBV11-3
CDR3nt: TGTGCCAGCAGCTTAGGCGGGGGGAGCGACGAGCAGTACTTC
CDR3aa: CASSLGGGSDEQYF

j_gene: TRBJ2-7
abundance: NA
d_gene: NA
v_gene: TRBV28
CDR3nt: TGTGCCAGCAGTTTCCTCCTGGGGAGCTACGAGCAGTACTTC
CDR3aa: CASSFLLGSYEQYF

j_gene: TRBJ1-5
abundance: NA
d_gene: NA
v_gene: TRBV2
CDR3nt: TGTGCCAGCAGTGAGGCGGGATCGGGGTTGCCCCAGCATTTT
CDR3aa: CASSEAGSGLPQHF

j_gene: TRBJ1-2
abundance: NA
d_gene: NA
v_gene: TRBV4-1
CDR3nt: TGCGCCAGCAGCCAACTTTCAAACAGCTATGGCTACACCTTC
CDR3aa: CASSQLSNSYGYTF

j_gene: TRBJ1-1
abundance: NA
d_gene: NA
v_gene: TRBV30
CDR3nt: TGTGCCTGGAGCGGACAACCTCGGTCTGAAGCTTTCTTT
CDR3aa: CAWSGQPRSEAFF

j_gene: TRBJ1-4
abundance: NA
d_gene: TRBD1
v_gene: TRBV6-5
CDR3nt: TGTGCCAGCAGCGGGACAGGGAAAAAACTGTTTTTT
CDR3aa: CASSGTGKKLFF

j_gene: TRBJ1-6
abundance: NA
d_gene: NA
v_gene: TRBV29-1
CDR3nt: TGCAGCGTCACGACAGGCAGCTCCTATAATTCACCCCTCCACTTT
CDR3aa: CSVTTGSSYNSPLHF

j_gene: TRBJ2-1
abundance: NA
d_gene: TRBD2
v_gene: TRBV6-1
CDR3nt: TGTGCCAGCAGTGCCCCCTTTGCGGGAGCTACCAATGAGCAGTTCTTC
CDR3aa: CASSAPFAGATNEQFF

j_gene: TRBJ2-5
abundance: NA
d_gene: NA
v_gene: TRBV5-4
CDR3nt: TGTGCCAGCAGCTTGTTGACGGGTACCGAGACCCAGTACTTC
CDR3aa: CASSLLTGTETQYF

j_gene: TRBJ1-2
abundance: NA
d_gene: NA
v_gene: TRBV9
CDR3nt: TGTGCCAGCAGCCCGAGGAGTCAGGGATTTTATGGCTACACCTTC
CDR3aa: CASSPRSQGFYGYTF

j_gene: TRBJ2-7
abundance: once
d_gene: NA
v_gene: TRBV4-1
CDR3nt: TGCGCCAGCAGCCCGTACATCGGGGCCTACGAGCAGTACTTC
CDR3aa: CASSPYIGAYEQYF

j_gene: TRBJ2-5
abundance: NA
d_gene: NA
v_gene: TRBV4-3
CDR3nt: TGCGCCAGCAGCCAAGAGGGCAGGGGACAAGAGACCCAGTACTTC
CDR3aa: CASSQEGRGQETQYF

j_gene: TRBJ1-1
abundance: NA
d_gene: NA
v_gene: TRBV5-5
CDR3nt: TGTGCCAGCAGCTTGGAACAGCTTAACACTGAAGCTTTCTTT
CDR3aa: CASSLEQLNTEAFF

j_gene: TRBJ2-5
abundance: NA
d_gene: TRBD2
v_gene: TRBV5-4
CDR3nt: TGTGCCAGCAGCAGGGCCGCTAGCGGCTCACAAGAGACCCAGTACTTC
CDR3aa: CASSRAASGSQETQYF

j_gene: TRBJ2-7
abundance: NA
d_gene: TRBD2
v_gene: TRBV6-6
CDR3nt: TGTGCCAGCAGTTCAGGCGGGAGGATGTACGAGCAGTACTTC
CDR3aa: CASSSGGRMYEQYF

j_gene: TRBJ1-1
abundance: NA
d_gene: NA
v_gene: TRBV2
CDR3nt: TGTGCCAGCCTCCCGGCCCGACAGGTGAACACTGAAGCTTTCTTT
CDR3aa: CASLPARQVNTEAFF

j_gene: TRBJ2-4
abundance: NA
d_gene: NA
v_gene: TRBV30
CDR3nt: TGTGCCTGGACCGGGTCGGACAGAAACATTCAGTACTTC
CDR3aa: CAWTGSDRNIQYF

j_gene: TRBJ2-1
abundance: NA
d_gene: TRBD2
v_gene: TRBV6-4
CDR3nt: TGTGCCAGTTCACTAGCGTTGGGGGGCAATGAGCAGTTCTTC
CDR3aa: CASSLALGGNEQFF

j_gene: TRBJ1-2
abundance: NA
d_gene: NA
v_gene: TRBV19
CDR3nt: TGTGCCAGTAGTATAGTAACCTCATCCGGGGGCTACACCTTC
CDR3aa: CASSIVTSSGGYTF

j_gene: TRBJ1-1
abundance: NA
d_gene: TRBD1
v_gene: TRBV6-4
CDR3nt: TGTGCCAGCAGTGACGCGGAGGGTCCCTGGCAGGGGGGAGTTTGGACTGAAGCTTTCTTT
CDR3aa: CASSDAEGPWQGGVWTEAFF

j_gene: TRBJ2-1
abundance: NA
d_gene: NA
v_gene: TRBV29-1
CDR3nt: TGCAGCGTTGAACTCAATGAGCAGTTCTTC
CDR3aa: CSVELNEQFF

j_gene: TRBJ1-5
abundance: NA
d_gene: TRBD1
v_gene: TRBV7-2
CDR3nt: TGTGCCAGCAGCTTAAGGACAGGGGGTCAGCCCCAGCATTTT
CDR3aa: CASSLRTGGQPQHF

j_gene: TRBJ1-6
abundance: NA
d_gene: NA
v_gene: TRBV7-2
CDR3nt: TGTGCCAGCAGCCTGGCCGCGGTCAGCTCCTATAATTCACCCCTCCACTTT
CDR3aa: CASSLAAVSSYNSPLHF

j_gene: TRBJ1-1
abundance: NA
d_gene: NA
v_gene: TRBV28
CDR3nt: TGTGCCAGCAGTTTGATGGGCTGGACTGGGGAAGCTTTCTTT
CDR3aa: CASSLMGWTGEAFF

j_gene: TRBJ2-3
abundance: NA
d_gene: TRBD2
v_gene: TRBV9
CDR3nt: TGTGCCAGCAGCGATAGCGGGGGTCCCGCAGATACGCAGTATTTT
CDR3aa: CASSDSGGPADTQYF

j_gene: TRBJ1-1
abundance: NA
d_gene: TRBD1
v_gene: TRBV5-1
CDR3nt: TGCGCCAGCAGCTTGGCCGGGACAGCCAACGCGAACACTGAAGCTTTCTTT
CDR3aa: CASSLAGTANANTEAFF

j_gene: TRBJ1-2
abundance: NA
d_gene: NA
v_gene: TRBV7-9
CDR3nt: TGTGCCAGCAGCTCCCGAGACAGATATGGCTACACCTTC
CDR3aa: CASSSRDRYGYTF

j_gene: TRBJ2-7
abundance: NA
d_gene: NA
v_gene: TRBV7-3
CDR3nt: TGTGCCAGCAGCTTAACCCCCTCGACAGCCGATGGTTACGAGCAGTACTTC
CDR3aa: CASSLTPSTADGYEQYF

j_gene: TRBJ1-4
abundance: NA
d_gene: TRBD1
v_gene: TRBV28
CDR3nt: TGTGCCAGCAGCCTCATTCTGGGACAGGGGTTAAGAAAACTGTTTTTT
CDR3aa: CASSLILGQGLRKLFF

j_gene: TRBJ1-2
abundance: once
d_gene: TRBD1
v_gene: TRBV9
CDR3nt: TGTGCCAGCAGCTCCGGGACAGGACTATATGGCTACACCTTC
CDR3aa: CASSSGTGLYGYTF

j_gene: TRBJ2-1
abundance: once
d_gene: TRBD2
v_gene: TRBV18
CDR3nt: TGTGCCAGCTCACCCAAACTAGCGGGACATTCCAACTCCTACAATGAGCAGTTCTTC
CDR3aa: CASSPKLAGHSNSYNEQFF

j_gene: TRBJ2-2
abundance: NA
d_gene: NA
v_gene: TRBV21-1
CDR3nt: TGTGCCAGCAGCAAAGACTTAGCGAGGGGGCATGCGAACACCGGGGAGCTGTTTTTT
CDR3aa: CASSKDLARGHANTGELFF

j_gene: TRBJ2-5
abundance: NA
d_gene: NA
v_gene: TRBV5-6
CDR3nt: TGTGCCAGCAGCTTTCAGGAGACCCAGTACTTC
CDR3aa: CASSFQETQYF

j_gene: TRBJ1-1
abundance: few
d_gene: NA
v_gene: TRBV27
CDR3nt: TGTGCCAGCAGTTTATCAGGGCAGGGGAAAGCTTTCTTT
CDR3aa: CASSLSGQGKAFF

j_gene: TRBJ2-7
abundance: NA
d_gene: TRBD1
v_gene: TRBV4-1
CDR3nt: TGCGCCAGCAGCCAAGAAGGGGGACCAGGGGACAGCTACGAGCAGTACTTC
CDR3aa: CASSQEGGPGDSYEQYF

j_gene: TRBJ1-6
abundance: once
d_gene: TRBD1
v_gene: TRBV18
CDR3nt: TGTGCCAGCTCACTGGGACAGATAAATTCACCCCTCCACTTT
CDR3aa: CASSLGQINSPLHF

j_gene: TRBJ1-6
abundance: few
d_gene: NA
v_gene: TRBV7-9
CDR3nt: TGTGCCAGCAGCTTAGGAACAGGGAATTCACCCCTCCACTTT
CDR3aa: CASSLGTGNSPLHF

j_gene: TRBJ2-7
abundance: NA
d_gene: NA
v_gene: TRBV15
CDR3nt: TGTGCCACCAGCAGAGATCTACTAGTCGACGAGCAGTACTTC
CDR3aa: CATSRDLLVDEQYF

j_gene: TRBJ2-4
abundance: NA
d_gene: NA
v_gene: TRBV11-2
CDR3nt: TGTGCCAGCAGCTCCCTAGGTCCTGGCAAAAACATTCAGTACTTC
CDR3aa: CASSSLGPGKNIQYF

j_gene: TRBJ2-2
abundance: NA
d_gene: TRBD2
v_gene: TRBV4-1
CDR3nt: TGCGCCACTTCTAGCGGGGCGAACACCGGGGAGCTGTTTTTT
CDR3aa: CATSSGANTGELFF